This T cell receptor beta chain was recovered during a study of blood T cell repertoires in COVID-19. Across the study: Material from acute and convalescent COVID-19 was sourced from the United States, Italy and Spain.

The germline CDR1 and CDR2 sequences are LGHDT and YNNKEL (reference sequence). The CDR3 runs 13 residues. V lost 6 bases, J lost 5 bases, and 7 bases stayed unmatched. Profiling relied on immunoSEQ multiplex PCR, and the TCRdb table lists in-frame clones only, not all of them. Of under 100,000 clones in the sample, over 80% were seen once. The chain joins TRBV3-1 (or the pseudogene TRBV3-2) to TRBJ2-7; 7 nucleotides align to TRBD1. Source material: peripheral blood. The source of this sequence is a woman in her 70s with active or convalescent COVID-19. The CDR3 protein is CASSLHDRDEQYF. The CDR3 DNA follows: TGTGCCAGCAGTCTTCACGACAGGGACGAGCAGTACTTC.